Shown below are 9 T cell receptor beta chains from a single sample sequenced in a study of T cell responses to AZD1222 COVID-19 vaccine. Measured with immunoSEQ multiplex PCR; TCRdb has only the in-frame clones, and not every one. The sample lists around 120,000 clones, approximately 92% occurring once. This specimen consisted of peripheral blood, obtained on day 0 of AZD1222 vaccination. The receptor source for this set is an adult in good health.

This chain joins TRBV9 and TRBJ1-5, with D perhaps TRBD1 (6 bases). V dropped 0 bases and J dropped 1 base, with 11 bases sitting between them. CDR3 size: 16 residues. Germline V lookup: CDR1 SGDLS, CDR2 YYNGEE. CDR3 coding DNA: TGTGCCAGCAGCGTAGGGGGGCCGTCGAGCAATCAGCCCCAGCATTTT. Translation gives CASSVGGPSSNQPQHF.

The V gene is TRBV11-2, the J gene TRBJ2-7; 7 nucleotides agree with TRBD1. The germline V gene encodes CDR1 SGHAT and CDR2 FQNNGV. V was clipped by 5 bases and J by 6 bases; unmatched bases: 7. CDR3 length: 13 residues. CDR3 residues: CASSDGTAVEQYF. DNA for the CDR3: TGTGCCAGCAGCGACGGGACAGCCGTCGAGCAGTACTTC.

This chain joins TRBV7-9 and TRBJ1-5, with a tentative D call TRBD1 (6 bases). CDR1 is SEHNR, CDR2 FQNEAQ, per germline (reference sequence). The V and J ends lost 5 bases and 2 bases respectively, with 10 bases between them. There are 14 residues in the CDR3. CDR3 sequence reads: CASSNNRGNQPQHF. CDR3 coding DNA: TGTGCCAGCAGCAACAACAGGGGCAATCAGCCCCAGCATTTT.

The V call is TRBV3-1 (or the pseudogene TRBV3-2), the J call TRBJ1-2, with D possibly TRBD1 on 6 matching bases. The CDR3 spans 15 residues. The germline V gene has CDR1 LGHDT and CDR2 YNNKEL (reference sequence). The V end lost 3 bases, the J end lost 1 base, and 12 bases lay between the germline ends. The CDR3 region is CASSHGGQDNYGYTF. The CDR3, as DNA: TGTGCCAGCAGCCATGGGGGGCAGGATAACTATGGCTACACCTTC.

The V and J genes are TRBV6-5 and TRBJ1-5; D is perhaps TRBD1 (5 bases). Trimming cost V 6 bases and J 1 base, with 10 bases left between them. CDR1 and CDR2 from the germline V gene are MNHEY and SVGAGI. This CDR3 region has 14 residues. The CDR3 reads CASSDPGSNQPQHF. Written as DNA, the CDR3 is TGTGCCAGCAGCGACCCAGGGAGCAATCAGCCCCAGCATTTT.

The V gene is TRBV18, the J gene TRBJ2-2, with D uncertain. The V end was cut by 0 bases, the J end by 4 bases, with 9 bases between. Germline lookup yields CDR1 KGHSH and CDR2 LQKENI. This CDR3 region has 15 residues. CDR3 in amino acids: CASSPPLPGTGELFF. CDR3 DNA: TGTGCCAGCTCACCACCTCTCCCCGGCACCGGGGAGCTGTTTTTT.

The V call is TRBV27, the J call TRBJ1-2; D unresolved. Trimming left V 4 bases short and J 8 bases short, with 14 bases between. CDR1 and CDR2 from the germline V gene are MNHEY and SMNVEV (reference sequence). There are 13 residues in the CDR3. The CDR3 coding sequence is TGTGCCAGCAGTTCCGAACTCAACGGGGGCTACACCTTC. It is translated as CASSSELNGGYTF.

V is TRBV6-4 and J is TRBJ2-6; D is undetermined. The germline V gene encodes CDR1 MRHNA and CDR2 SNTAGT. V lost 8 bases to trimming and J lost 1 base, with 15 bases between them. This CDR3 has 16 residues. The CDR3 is CASPPPAGSGANVLTF. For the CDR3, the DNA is TGTGCCAGCCCACCCCCCGCAGGATCTGGGGCCAACGTCCTGACTTTC.

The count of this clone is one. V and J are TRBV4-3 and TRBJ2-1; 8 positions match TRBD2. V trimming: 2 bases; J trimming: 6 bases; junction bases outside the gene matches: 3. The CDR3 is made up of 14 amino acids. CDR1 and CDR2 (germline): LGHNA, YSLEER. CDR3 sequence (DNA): TGCGCCAGCAGCCAAAACGGGAGGGCCAATGAGCAGTTCTTC. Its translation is CASSQNGRANEQFF.